This T cell receptor (beta chain) was documented in a study of T-cell memory formation after mild COVID-19. MiXCR, applied by TCRdb to the 5' RACE reads, yields one record per CDR3 protein. The table records around 470,000 distinct CDR3 sequences, over 15% of them present only once. The trim removed 5 bases at V and 7 bases at J, leaving 7 bases unmatched. CDR1 is GTSNPN and CDR2 is SVGIG in the germline V gene (reference sequence). This CDR3 has 12 amino acids. The chain has TRBV30 and TRBJ1-1; 7 bases line up with TRBD1. This receptor was obtained from an adult woman who had mild COVID-19 (a few samples of this study predate the infection). Cell type and time point are not known. Sequencing used PBMCs or a T cell subset sorted from them (not recorded which). The CDR3: CAWEKGAGEAFF. CDR3 nucleotides: TGTGCCTGGGAAAAGGGGGCAGGTGAAGCTTTCTTT.